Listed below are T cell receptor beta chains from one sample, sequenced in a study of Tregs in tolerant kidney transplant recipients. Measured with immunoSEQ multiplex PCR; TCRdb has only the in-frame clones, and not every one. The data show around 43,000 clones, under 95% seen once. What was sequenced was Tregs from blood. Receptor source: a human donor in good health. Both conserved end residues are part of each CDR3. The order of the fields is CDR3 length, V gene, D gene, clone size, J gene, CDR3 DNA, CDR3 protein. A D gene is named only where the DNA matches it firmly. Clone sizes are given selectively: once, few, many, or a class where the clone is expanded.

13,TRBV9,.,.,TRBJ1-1,TGTGCCAGCAGCGTAGTACCGAGCACTGAAGCTTTCTTT,CASSVVPSTEAFF
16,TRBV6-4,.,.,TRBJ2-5,TGTGCCAGCAGTGACTCAAGATCCGTCCCTAACGAGACCCAGTACTTC,CASSDSRSVPNETQYF
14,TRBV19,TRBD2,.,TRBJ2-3,TGTGCCAGTAGTATGGGCGGGAGCGCAGATACGCAGTATTTT,CASSMGGSADTQYF
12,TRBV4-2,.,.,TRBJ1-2,TGTGCCAGCAGCTCGGGCAGGGTCGGCTACACCTTC,CASSSGRVGYTF
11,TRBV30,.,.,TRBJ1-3,TGTGCCTGGAGTGTCGGGGGGACACGGTTTTTT,CAWSVGGTRFF
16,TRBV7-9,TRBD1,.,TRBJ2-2,TGTGCCAGCAGCCGACGGACAGGGGGCATCACCGGGGAGCTGTTTTTT,CASSRRTGGITGELFF
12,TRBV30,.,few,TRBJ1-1,TGTGCCTGGAGTCCGCACCGGACTGTCGCTTTCTTT,CAWSPHRTVAFF
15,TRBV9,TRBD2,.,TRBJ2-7,TGTGCCAGCAGCGTAGCCGCTAGCGGGGCCTACGAGCAGTACTTC,CASSVAASGAYEQYF
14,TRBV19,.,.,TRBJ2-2,TGTGCCAGTAGCTGGACAGCAAACACCGGGGAGCTGTTTTTT,CASSWTANTGELFF
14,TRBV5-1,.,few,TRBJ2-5,TGCGCCAGCACTTTCGATCCGGGGGCAGAGACCCAGTACTTC,CASTFDPGAETQYF
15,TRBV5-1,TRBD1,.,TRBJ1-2,TGCGCCAGCAGCTTGGAGGACAGGGGGCCGTATGGCTACACCTTC,CASSLEDRGPYGYTF
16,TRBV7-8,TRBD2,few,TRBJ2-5,TGTGCCAGCAGCTTTGGGCGGGGGGCCTTCCGCGAGACCCAGTACTTC,CASSFGRGAFRETQYF
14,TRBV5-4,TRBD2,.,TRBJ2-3,TGTGCCAGCAGTCAAGCGGGGAGCACAGATACGCAGTATTTT,CASSQAGSTDTQYF
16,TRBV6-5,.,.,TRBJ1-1,TGTGCCAGCAGTTACTATGCTGCAGGATTGAACACTGAAGCTTTCTTT,CASSYYAAGLNTEAFF
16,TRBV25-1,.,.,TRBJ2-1,TGTGCCAGCAGTGAATTGGGAGCAGGGCGATACAATGAGCAGTTCTTC,CASSELGAGRYNEQFF
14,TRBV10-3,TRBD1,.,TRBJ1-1,TGTGCCATCAGTGTGGGACAGGGCGAGACTGAAGCTTTCTTT,CAISVGQGETEAFF
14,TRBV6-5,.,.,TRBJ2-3,TGTGCCAGCAGTGATGGGCTAGTACGGGGTACGCAGTATTTT,CASSDGLVRGTQYF
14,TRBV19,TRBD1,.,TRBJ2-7,TGTGCCAGTAGTAGGAGGACAGGGACCTACGAGCAGTACTTC,CASSRRTGTYEQYF
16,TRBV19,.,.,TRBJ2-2,TGTGCCACCACCACCTTTTTCGGGGGCCGGACCGGGGAGCTGTTTTTT,CATTTFFGGRTGELFF
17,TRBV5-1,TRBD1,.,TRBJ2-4,TGCGCCAGCAGCCAGTACTCAGCCGGGACAGGCGGGAACATTCAGTACTTC,CASSQYSAGTGGNIQYF
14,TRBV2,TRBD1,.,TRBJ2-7,TGTGCCAGCAGCTTTTTTGGACAGGGCTACGAGCAGTACTTC,CASSFFGQGYEQYF
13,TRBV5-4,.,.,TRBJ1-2,TGTGCCAGCAGCTTGCACGGACTCTATGGCTACACCTTC,CASSLHGLYGYTF
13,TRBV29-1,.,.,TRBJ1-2,TGCAGCGCGGCGGACCATGGCTTCTATGGCTACACCTTC,CSAADHGFYGYTF
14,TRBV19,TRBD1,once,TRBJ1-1,TGTGCCAGTAGTATGAGGGGGCGGAACACTGAAGCTTTCTTT,CASSMRGRNTEAFF
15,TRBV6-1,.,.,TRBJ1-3,TGTGCCAGCAGTGAATGGGGGCGTATTGGAAACACCATATATTTT,CASSEWGRIGNTIYF
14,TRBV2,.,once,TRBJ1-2,TGTGCCAGCAGTGAATCGAAGCCGGCTCAAGGCTACACCTTC,CASSESKPAQGYTF
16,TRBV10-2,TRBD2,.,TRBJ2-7,TGCGCCAGCAGTAGGACTAGCGGAGCATCACCCTACGAGCAGTACTTC,CASSRTSGASPYEQYF
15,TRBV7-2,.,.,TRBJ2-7,TGTGCCAGCAGCCCTAGGGACATAGGCCGGGGCGAGCAGTACTTC,CASSPRDIGRGEQYF
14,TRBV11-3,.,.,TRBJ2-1,TGTGCCAGCAGCTTGCGAGGCTCCTACAATGAGCAGTTCTTC,CASSLRGSYNEQFF
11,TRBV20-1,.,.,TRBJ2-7,TGCAGTGTGGCCCTCGGGGCCGAGCAGTACTTC,CSVALGAEQYF
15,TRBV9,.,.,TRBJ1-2,TGTGCCAGCAGCGTAGGTTGGCTACAGCTCTATGGCTACACCTTC,CASSVGWLQLYGYTF
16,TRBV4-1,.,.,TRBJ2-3,TGCGCCAGCAGCCAAGTACGGACGGCTAGCACAGATACGCAGTATTTT,CASSQVRTASTDTQYF
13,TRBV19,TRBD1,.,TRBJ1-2,TGTGCCACCCGGGACAGCCCTAACTATGGCTACACCTTC,CATRDSPNYGYTF
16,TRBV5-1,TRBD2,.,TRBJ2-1,TGCGCCAGCAGCTTGCTTGATTTGGCTAGCGGGAATGAGCAGTTCTTC,CASSLLDLASGNEQFF